Described below is a single TCR beta chain sequence and its context. Its recognized antigen is unknown. The record has no base qualities; no much larger clone is one base away. In the study, sorted CD4+ and CD8+ blood T cells from patients with severe aplastic anemia and from healthy subjects underwent deep sequencing of TCR repertoires. Ficoll-Paque density gradient centrifugation was used to isolate peripheral blood mononuclear cells. Before DNA extraction, CD4+ and CD8+ T cells were sorted with FACS or magnetic beads. The record originates from a study of CD8+CD57+ T cells in acquired aplastic anemia (dated by TCRdb to about 2018). Broadly, across the study: On average, sorted CD4+ and CD8+ cells yielded around 3.1 ug of extracted DNA, with a range of about 0.17 to 27.4 ug. Mean read counts for healthy donor samples were roughly 10 million for CD4+ cells and around 11 million for CD8+ cells. Broader findings and caveats from the paper: Some 30 CD8+ CDR3 sequences were found to be shared between patients and controls, but these sequences appeared to be highly expressed in patients and within the immunodominant clones of the patients. Patients and healthy controls showed no significant difference in CD8+ Simpson's diversity (P=0.060).

TCR beta VDJ combination and CDR3 sequence profiling used genomic DNA as the template. An Illumina HiSeq 2000 was the platform used for TCR repertoire sequencing. The source study handled its data this way. Repertoire assessment relied on Simpson's diversity index, CDR3 size and DJ length profiles, and TRBV/TRBJ rearrangement plots. Whichever DNA sequence was most abundant in the deep sequencing data was defined as the immunodominant clone. CDR3 amino acid sequences were checked for sharing across subjects and were also compared against the VDJdb database and published repertoires. The raw public data were reprocessed by TCRdb itself: fastp quality trimming at Q25, MiXCR clonotype calling, in-frame beta chains only. Rows are unified per CDR3 protein, each entry keeping the most common DNA and genes. The V and J calls, along with clone size, are taken from TCRdb and not from the paper's own processing. The sample profile shows roughly 130,000 distinct CDR3 sequences; 48% of them were found once. 2% to 3% of the sample belongs to the ten largest clones.

Including the terminal cysteine and phenylalanine, the CDR3 comprises 14 residues. This entry keeps only the CDR3 DNA: 42 bases, framed from base 1. The trim is 6 bases for V and 11 bases for J, with a gap of 20 bases between the germline ends. The germline V gene (reference sequence) supplies CDR1 LNHDA and CDR2 SQIVND. The rearranged chain carries TRBV19 and TRBJ1-5; the D gene identity is not certain. Sequenced input: sorted CD4+, CD8+, or CD8+CD57+ T cells (not recorded which) from PBMCs. This TCR was recovered from a human donor in good health, serving as a control. The DNA sequence reads TGTGCCAGTAGCCCCCCGGGTTCCGGGGTGGCCCAGCATTTT. The encoded protein is CASSPPGSGVAQHF. The full variable domain, completed from the reference TRBV19 and TRBJ1-5 proteins outside the CDR3, reads DGGITQSPKYLFRKEGQNVTLSCEQNLNHDAMYWYRQDPGQGLRLIYYSQIVNDFQKGDIAEGYSVSREKKESFPLTVTSAQKNPTAFYLCASSPPGSGVAQHFGDGTRLSIL.